The 4 T cell receptor beta chains in this list originate from one sample, sequenced in a study of CD8 T cells in Susac syndrome. The authors reverse transcribed roughly 0.5 to 1 ug RNA with random hexamers. From the immunoSEQ multiplex PCR reads, TCRdb called clonotypes with MiXCR, one entry per CDR3 protein. Counted here are about 240,000 distinct CDR3 sequences, almost 97% occurring once; the ten biggest clones make up less than 0.11%. The material sequenced was CD4+ T cells from PBMCs. These receptors originate from a human donor with Susac syndrome.

The rearrangement joins TRBV3-1 to TRBJ2-5; TRBD1 aligns across 10 bases. CDR3 length: 15 amino acids. The J segment lost 4 bases and the V segment lost 5 bases, leaving 7 bases of the junction unmatched. From germline, CDR1 is LGHDT and CDR2 YNNKEL (reference sequence). As DNA, the CDR3 is TGTGCCAGCAGCTCGACAGGGGGCGAGAGAGAGACCCAGTACTTC. Its translation: CASSSTGGERETQYF.

This chain links TRBV11-2 with TRBJ2-7, with unresolved D. Trimming shortened V by 1 base and J by 4 bases, and 17 bases separated the two germline ends. Germline V CDR1 and CDR2: SGHAT, FQNNGV. The CDR3 totals 16 residues. The CDR3 bases are TGTGCCAGCAGCTTAGCGATGGCCTTGAGCCTTTACGAGCAGTACTTC. Its protein is CASSLAMALSLYEQYF. The complete variable domain, with remaining parts taken from reference TRBV11-2 and TRBJ2-7, reads EAGVAQSPRYKIIEKRQSVAFWCNPISGHATLYWYQQILGQGPKLLIQFQNNGVVDDSQLPKDRFSAERLKGVDSTLKIQPAKLEDSAVYLCASSLAMALSLYEQYFGPGTRLTVT.

V is TRBV4-1 and J is TRBJ1-5; maybe TRBD1 (5 bases). The germline V gene encodes CDR1 MGHRA and CDR2 YSYEKL. V was trimmed by 4 bases and J by 7 bases, leaving 20 bases between them. This CDR3 has 16 amino acids. In DNA, the CDR3 is TGCGCCAGCAGCCCCGGGATCGACAGCTTTAGCCAGCCCCAGCATTTT. Protein: CASSPGIDSFSQPQHF.

V and J are TRBV14 and TRBJ2-5; perhaps D is TRBD1 or TRBD2 (5 bases each). V shed 4 bases and J shed 5 bases, with 11 bases lying between them. The V gene's germline CDR1 is SGHDN and CDR2 FVKESK. The CDR3 is 13 amino acids. CDR3 DNA sequence: TGTGCCAGCAGCCGAGGGACGGTGGAGACCCAGTACTTC. It specifies CASSRGTVETQYF.